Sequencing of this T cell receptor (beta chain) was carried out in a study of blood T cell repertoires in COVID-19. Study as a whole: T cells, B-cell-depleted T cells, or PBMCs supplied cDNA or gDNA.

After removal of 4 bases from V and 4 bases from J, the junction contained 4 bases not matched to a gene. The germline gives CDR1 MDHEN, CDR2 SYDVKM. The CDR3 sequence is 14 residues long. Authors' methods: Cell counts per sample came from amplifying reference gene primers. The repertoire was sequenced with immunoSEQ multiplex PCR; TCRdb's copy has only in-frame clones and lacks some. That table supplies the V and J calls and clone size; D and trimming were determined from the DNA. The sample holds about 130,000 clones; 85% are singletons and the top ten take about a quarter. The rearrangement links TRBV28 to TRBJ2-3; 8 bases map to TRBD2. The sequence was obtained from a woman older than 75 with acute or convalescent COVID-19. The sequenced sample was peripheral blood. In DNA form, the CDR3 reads TGTGCCAGCAGTTCAACCGGGGGGGCAGATACGCAGTATTTT. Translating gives CASSSTGGADTQYF.